This passage covers 17 T cell receptor beta chains from one sample sequenced in a study of PD-L1 blockade in urothelial cancer. TCRdb's copy holds only in-frame clones and misses some; the assay was immunoSEQ multiplex PCR. The top ten clones hold roughly a third of a sample with some 25,000 clones, 86% of them seen once. Sequenced here: PBMCs, sampled around atezolizumab (anti-PD-L1) treatment. These receptors all stem from a man aged 60 to 75 with urothelial cancer.

The J gene is TRBJ2-3, the V gene TRBV30, with D possibly being TRBD1 (6 bases). Germline-derived CDR1 and CDR2 are GTSNPN and SVGIG (reference sequence). Trimming removed 2 bases at V and 6 bases at J, with 12 bases between. The CDR3 is 13 residues long. The CDR3 DNA reads TGTGCCTGGAGTAGATCCCAGGGGGATACGCAGTATTTT. Encoded protein: CAWSRSQGDTQYF. The variable domain in full, with the rest retrieved from reference TRBV30 and TRBJ2-3, is SQTIHQWPATLVQPVGSPLSLECTVEGTSNPNLYWYRQAAGRGLQLLFYSVGIGQISSEVPQNLSASRPQDRQFILSSKKLLLSDSGFYLCAWSRSQGDTQYFGPGTRLTVL.

This sequence joins TRBV7-3 and TRBJ2-7, with TRBD2 matching over 7 bases. The CDR3 is made up of 15 amino acids. CDR1 SGHTA and CDR2 FQGTGA come from the germline V gene. With 1 base clipped from V and 5 bases from J, the junction kept 8 bases outside the gene matches. The CDR3, as DNA: TGTGCCAGCAGCTTAAGGGGGAGGGGAACGGACGAGCAGTACTTC. Its translation: CASSLRGRGTDEQYF.

The J gene is TRBJ2-7, the V gene TRBV10-3; 7 nucleotides agree with TRBD1. The CDR3 sequence is 14 residues long. Looked up from germline, CDR1 is ENHRY and CDR2 is SYGVKD. V was pared by 5 bases and J by 4 bases, with 8 bases of the junction left unmatched. The CDR3 region has the DNA TGTGCCATCAGTAAGGCCGTACAGGGGTACGAGCAGTACTTC. Its translation is CAISKAVQGYEQYF.

The V and J genes are TRBV30 and TRBJ2-1; the D gene is possibly TRBD2 (6 bases). V was pared by 0 bases and J by 0 bases, with 15 bases between. The CDR3 length is 17 residues. Germline V gene sequence: CDR1 GTSNPN, CDR2 SVGIG (reference sequence). The CDR3 loop is CAWSVGIGSFSYNEQFF. CDR3 nucleotide sequence: TGTGCCTGGAGTGTAGGGATCGGGAGTTTCTCCTACAATGAGCAGTTCTTC.

This rearrangement joins TRBV7-8 to TRBJ1-1; D call uncertain. This CDR3 comprises 13 residues. Germline V gene lookup returns CDR1 SGHVS and CDR2 FQNEAQ. Trimming stripped 1 base from V and 5 bases from J, with 8 bases between. The DNA of the CDR3 is TGTGCCAGCAGCTTAGGCAGGAATACTGAAGCTTTCTTT. This encodes CASSLGRNTEAFF.

The genes are TRBV5-6 and TRBJ1-4; D gene unclear. This CDR3 is 14 amino acids long. Germline CDR1 and CDR2: SGHDT and YYEEEE. Trimming left V 4 bases short and J 10 bases short, with 17 bases between. The CDR3 DNA sequence: TGTGCCAGCAGCCCAGGATTACAGCGGGGAAAACTGTTTTTT. This codes for CASSPGLQRGKLFF.

V and J are TRBV7-9 and TRBJ2-7; 7 nucleotides agree with TRBD1. The V segment lost 6 bases and the J segment 2 bases; nucleotides outside the gene matches: 13. There are 16 residues in the CDR3. Germline CDR1 reads SEHNR; CDR2 reads FQNEAQ (reference sequence). The CDR3 DNA is TGTGCCAGCAGTCCTGTGGGGACAGCAAGACCCTACGAGCAGTACTTC. This translates into CASSPVGTARPYEQYF.

The chain is built from TRBV6-1 and TRBJ2-3; 7 nucleotides line up with TRBD2. The V gene's germline CDR1 is MNHNS and CDR2 SASEGT. The CDR3 has 14 amino acids. The V and J ends lost 4 bases and 3 bases, in that order; junction bases with no gene match: 4. CDR3 coding DNA: TGTGCCAGCAGTGTCCGGGGGGTGACAGATACGCAGTATTTT. Encoded protein: CASSVRGVTDTQYF.

This rearrangement joins TRBV6-1 to TRBJ1-4; tentatively, D is TRBD1 (5 bases). CDR3 length: 13 amino acids. The V and J ends lost 10 bases and 7 bases respectively, with 16 bases between them. From germline, CDR1 is MNHNS and CDR2 SASEGT. CDR3 region: CATKVPGGEKLFF. Here the CDR3 DNA reads TGTGCCACCAAGGTCCCCGGGGGTGAAAAACTGTTTTTT.

This chain joins TRBV7-9 and TRBJ2-2; D not resolved. Germline V gene sequence: CDR1 SEHNR, CDR2 FQNEAQ (reference sequence). The ends were cut back, 7 bases at V and 3 bases at J, with 6 bases in the middle. The CDR3 has 12 amino acids. The CDR3 sequence is CASTHDTGELFF. The CDR3 DNA reads TGTGCCAGCACCCATGACACCGGGGAGCTGTTTTTT. Looking up the rest from reference TRBV7-9 and TRBJ2-2 gives the full variable domain: DTGVSQNPRHKITKRGQNVTFRCDPISEHNRLYWYRQTLGQGPEFLTYFQNEAQLEKSRLLSDRFSAERPKGSFSTLEIQRTEQGDSAMYLCASTHDTGELFFGEGSRLTVL.

This clone was seen just once. The CDR3 here is CASSQDLAGIAETQYF. In DNA form, the CDR3 reads TGTGCCAGCAGCCAAGATCTAGCGGGAATTGCAGAGACCCAGTACTTC. The chain employs TRBV14 and TRBJ2-5; 9 nucleotides agree with TRBD2. Germline CDR1 is SGHDN and CDR2 is FVKESK. Losses at the gene ends were 0 bases for V and 4 bases for J; bases not matched to a gene: 6. The CDR3 covers 16 residues.

The chain couples TRBV9 to TRBJ1-1; D might be TRBD1 (6 bases). CDR3 length: 15 amino acids. Between the trimmed V and J ends, which lost 3 bases and 1 base, there was a span of 13 bases. CDR1 SGDLS and CDR2 YYNGEE come from the germline V gene. CDR3 sequence: CASSDARQANTEAFF. The CDR3 DNA follows: TGTGCCAGCAGCGACGCTCGACAGGCGAACACTGAAGCTTTCTTT.

This sequence joins TRBV18 and TRBJ2-1; D is possibly TRBD2 (6 bases). CDR1 and CDR2 from the germline V gene are KGHSH and LQKENI. This CDR3 contains 13 residues. Deletions cut 6 bases from V and 8 bases from J, with 14 bases between. In nucleotides, the CDR3 is TGTGCCAGCTCTCCTTCGGGGGTCGATGAGCAGTTCTTC. Translating it yields CASSPSGVDEQFF. Based on the CDR3 plus reference TRBV18 and TRBJ2-1, the full variable domain is NAGVMQNPRHLVRRRGQEARLRCSPMKGHSHVYWYRQLPEEGLKFMVYLQKENIIDESGMPKERFSAEFPKEGPSILRIQQVVRGDSAAYFCASSPSGVDEQFFGPGTRLTVL.

The rearrangement joins TRBV10-3 to TRBJ2-1; 7 bases agree with TRBD1. J gave up 5 bases and V 7 bases, and 8 bases lay outside the gene matches. Germline CDR1 ENHRY, CDR2 SYGVKD. The CDR3 loop spans 14 amino acids. CDR3 sequence: CAITHGQEDNEQFF. For the CDR3, the DNA is TGTGCCATCACACACGGACAGGAAGACAATGAGCAGTTCTTC.

The chain is built from TRBV6-5 and TRBJ1-2; 7 nucleotides agree with TRBD1. Per the germline V gene, CDR1 is MNHEY and CDR2 is SVGAGI. V shed 4 bases, J shed 8 bases, and the junction held 7 bases outside the gene matches. This CDR3 is 13 amino acids long. In DNA form, the CDR3 reads TGTGCCAGCAGTTTAAGACAGGGTTACGGCTACACCTTC. This translates into CASSLRQGYGYTF.

The chain has TRBV30 and TRBJ2-1, with 7 bases that match TRBD2. This CDR3 region has 16 residues. With V trimmed by 0 bases and J by 1 base, 6 bases remained unmatched. Germline values: CDR1 GTSNPN, CDR2 SVGIG (reference sequence). The CDR3 nucleotides read TGTGCCTGGAGTGTTTCGGGACTATCATCCTACAATGAGCAGTTCTTC. It is translated as CAWSVSGLSSYNEQFF.

A note on this clone: Its ends do not fully match the called genes, so a read error is possible. This chain joins TRBV2 and TRBJ1-2; the match to TRBD1 covers 10 bases. The CDR3 sequence is 13 residues long. Germline CDR1 reads SNHLY; CDR2 reads FYNNEI. CDR3 sequence (DNA): TGTGCCAGCAGTGCGGGACAGGGGTATGGCTACATCTTC. Its protein is CASSAGQGYGYIF.